The 8 T cell receptor beta chains in this list originate from one sample, sequenced in a study of T cell clonality in common variable immunodeficiency. Produced via immunoSEQ multiplex PCR; TCRdb's table is partial and in-frame only. Sampling found under 50,000 clones, none seen once. What was sequenced was peripheral blood mononuclear cells. These receptor sequences come from a person aged 18 to 69 in good health.

This clone has a count of ten or more. The chain's CDR3 is CASSNWGGPQETQYF. CDR3 bases read: TGTGCCAGCTCTAATTGGGGGGGGCCCCAAGAGACC. The chain links TRBV2 to TRBJ2-5; possibly TRBD2 for D (7 bases). The CDR3 end falls 3 residues outside the read, so it is completed with the germline J gene. The CDR3 is made up of 15 amino acids. CDR1 SNHLY and CDR2 FYNNEI come from the germline V gene. V dropped 8 bases and J dropped 1 base, with 17 bases sitting between them.

This clone showed up many times. The read terminates 3 residues ahead of where the CDR3 ends, so the germline J gene completes it. The rearrangement joins TRBV20-1 to TRBJ1-3; D is perhaps TRBD1 (6 bases). V dropped 5 bases and J dropped 3 bases, with 17 bases sitting between them. The CDR3 is 15 residues long. CDR1 and CDR2 from the germline V gene are DFQATT and SNEGSKA (reference sequence). CDR3 DNA (partial): TGCAGTGCTTTAGACAGGCTCCAGGTTGGAAACACC. Residues: CSALDRLQVGNT. The full CDR3 protein is CSALDRLQVGNTIYF.

This clone was picked up many times. The read comes to an end 3 residues before the CDR3 does, leaving the germline J gene to fill in the end. The chain links TRBV18 to TRBJ1-2, with D possibly TRBD1 on 5 matching bases. V was shortened by 2 bases and J by 0 bases, with 10 bases between the two germline ends. Germline V lookup: CDR1 KGHSH, CDR2 LQKENI. CDR3 length equals 15 residues. The covered CDR3 bases are TGTGCCAGCTCACCAGAACAGGCGACTAACTATGGC. Residues: CASSPEQATNYG. In full, the CDR3 reads CASSPEQATNYGYTF.

This clone was detected ten times or more. Read coverage stops 3 residues before the CDR3 terminus; the germline J gene supplies the remainder. J is TRBJ2-5 and V is TRBV2; 12 positions match TRBD2. Trimming removed 6 bases from V and 5 bases from J; junction bases left unmatched: 10. The germline V gene encodes CDR1 SNHLY and CDR2 FYNNEI. CDR3 length: 16 amino acids. This CDR3 reads CASRATSGSGGETQYF. The sequenced part of the CDR3 DNA is TGTGCCAGCAGAGCGACTAGCGGGAGTGGAGGGGAGACC.

This clone was counted at least ten times. CDR3 sequence: CSARDHSGRNYEQYF. CDR3 bases read: TGCAGTGCTAGAGATCATAGCGGGAGAAATTACGAG. The chain carries TRBV20-1 and TRBJ2-7; 9 nucleotides agree with TRBD2. The read ends 3 residues early relative to the CDR3; the germline J gene fills the gap. Germline CDR1 DFQATT, CDR2 SNEGSKA (reference sequence). CDR3 length equals 15 residues. The junction had 7 bases not matched to a gene; V was cut back by 0 bases and J by 4 bases.

This clone has at least ten counts. From the germline J gene comes the end of the CDR3, since the read stops 3 residues before it. V gene TRBV5-1 combines with J gene TRBJ2-1, with 7 bases identical to TRBD2. The CDR3 covers 14 residues. Germline V gene sequence: CDR1 SGHRS, CDR2 YFSETQ. The ends lost 3 bases at V and 5 bases at J; junction bases unmatched: 5. The part of the CDR3 DNA that was read is TGCGCCAGCAGCTCCGGGGGGTCTGACAATGAG. Encoded protein: CASSSGGSDNE. The CDR3 reads in full as CASSSGGSDNEQFF.

This clone was seen many times. The read ends 3 residues before the CDR3 terminus; that terminus is restored from the germline J gene. The chain recombines TRBV4-2 with TRBJ1-6, with D possibly TRBD1 on 6 matching bases. The germline V gene has CDR1 LGHNA and CDR2 YNFKEQ. The CDR3 loop spans 17 amino acids. The V gene lost 1 base and the J gene lost 9 bases, with 19 bases spanning the gap. CDR3 DNA, as far as it was read: TGTGCCAGCAGCCAAGTGCTCACAGGGAAAGGAGGTTCACCC. Residues: CASSQVLTGKGGSP. In full, the CDR3 is CASSQVLTGKGGSPLHF.

This clone was observed at least ten times. The read halts 3 residues ahead of the CDR3 end, with the missing end drawn from the germline J gene. This sequence joins TRBV20-1 and TRBJ2-2; 9 nucleotides line up with TRBD1. Germline CDR1 DFQATT, CDR2 SNEGSKA (reference sequence). The CDR3 loop spans 12 amino acids. CDR3 sequence: CSARQGEKKLFF. The part of the CDR3 DNA that was read is TGCAGTGCGAGACAGGGGGAAAAAAAG.